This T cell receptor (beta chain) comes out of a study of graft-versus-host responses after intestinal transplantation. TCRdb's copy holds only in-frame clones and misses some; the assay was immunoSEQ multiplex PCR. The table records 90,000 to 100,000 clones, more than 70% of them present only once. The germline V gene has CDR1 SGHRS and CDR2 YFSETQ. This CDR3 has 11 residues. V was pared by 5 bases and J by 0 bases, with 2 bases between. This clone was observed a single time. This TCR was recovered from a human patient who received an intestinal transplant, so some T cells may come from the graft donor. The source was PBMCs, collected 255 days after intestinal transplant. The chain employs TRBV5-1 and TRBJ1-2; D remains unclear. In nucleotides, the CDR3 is TGCGCCAGCAGGGCTAACTATGGCTACACCTTC. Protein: CASRANYGYTF.